This T cell receptor beta chain stems from a study of blood T cells in healthy people across ages. The second PCR ran roughly 7 to 11 cycles with a sample-barcoded 5' primer and J-beta primers. TCRdb re-derived calls from the 5' RACE reads in MiXCR, one entry per CDR3 protein. The sample consists of approximately 800,000 distinct CDR3 sequences, about 26% of them appearing once. Whole-study results and caveats: Strongly correlated with naive T cell percentage was TCR beta diversity. Higher diversity, along with more naive CD4+ cells, distinguished long-lived donors from aged donors. The unknown donor CMV status may have confounded expanded clonotype changes.

This clonotype was counted between two and nine times. Its antigen is unidentified. The CDR3 is 17 amino acids. Germline CDR1 and CDR2: SNHLY and FYNNEI. V was clipped by 5 bases and J by 1 base; unmatched bases: 13. These same data were also listed under a study on T cells of mothers and their children. From that report: It was found that thymic selection shapes TCR recombination output similarly in related and unrelated pairs.

This chain uses TRBV2 with TRBJ1-1, with 7 positions matching TRBD1. This clonotype was sampled from a boy aged 5 to 17 in good health. Source material: blood. The CDR3 sequence is CASSLYTGVKTNTEAFF. CDR3 nucleotide sequence: TGTGCCAGCAGTCTGTATACAGGGGTGAAGACGAACACTGAAGCTTTCTTT.